Following are 30 T cell receptor beta chains from one sample sequenced in a study of breast tumors, draining lymph nodes, adjacent tissues. Samples came from axillary lymph nodes draining the breast cancer. TCRdb independently ran MiXCR on the multiplex PCR reads; one entry per CDR3 protein. The top ten hold over 1.1% of the sample, which has under 250,000 distinct CDR3 sequences, approximately 31% seen once. Sequenced: axillary lymph node tissue. These TCRs come from a female donor with breast cancer. Some clones in this sample may be carry-over from other donors' samples.

The count of this clonotype is one. J is TRBJ2-1 and V is TRBV25-1; 12 nucleotides match TRBD2. With V trimmed by 7 bases and J by 8 bases, 6 bases remained unmatched. The germline V gene encodes CDR1 MGHDK and CDR2 SYGVNS. There are 14 residues in the CDR3. CDR3 sequence (DNA): TGTGCCAGCACCCGGGGACTAGCGGGCGATGAGCAGTTCTTC. It yields the protein CASTRGLAGDEQFF.

This clonotype was counted ten times or more. The CDR3 protein is CASSATTGVDGGYTF. The CDR3 DNA is TGTGCCAGCAGTGCGACGACAGGGGTTGATGGTGGCTACACCTTC. The chain combines TRBV28 with TRBJ1-2; 8 nucleotides line up with TRBD1. Trimming at V came to 5 bases and at J to 7 bases, leaving 12 bases not matched to a gene. The germline V gene encodes CDR1 MDHEN and CDR2 SYDVKM. The CDR3 totals 15 residues.

This clonotype has ten or more counts. The V gene is TRBV20-1, the J gene TRBJ2-3; D may be TRBD1 (6 bases). The CDR3 is 14 residues long. Germline assignment: CDR1 DFQATT and CDR2 SNEGSKA (reference sequence). The V and J ends lost 6 bases and 2 bases respectively, with 15 bases between them. Here the CDR3 reads CSAPPLGATDTQYF. In DNA form, the CDR3 reads TGCAGTGCCCCCCCGCTGGGGGCCACAGATACGCAGTATTTT.

This clonotype was seen repeatedly, ten times or more. The V call is TRBV10-3, the J call TRBJ2-1, with D tentatively TRBD2 (5 bases). Germline V CDR1 and CDR2: ENHRY, SYGVKD. V was clipped by 5 bases and J by 0 bases, with 8 bases between them. The CDR3 loop spans 14 amino acids. CDR3 protein: CAISSGSSYNEQFF. In nucleotides, the CDR3 is TGTGCCATCAGTAGCGGAAGCTCCTACAATGAGCAGTTCTTC.

Comments on this clonotype: A junction end diverges from the germline sequence, so it may reflect a read error. The chain is built from TRBV7-9 and TRBJ2-2; 7 bases line up with TRBD1. This CDR3 spans 15 amino acids. Germline V lookup: CDR1 SEHNR, CDR2 FQNEAQ (reference sequence). The CDR3 reads CASSTTGSNAGEPFF. The CDR3 DNA is TGTGCCAGCAGCACGACAGGGTCCAACGCCGGGGAGCCGTTTTTT.

This clonotype was recorded many times. J is TRBJ2-7 and V is TRBV4-1, with D unresolved. The CDR3 sequence is 16 residues long. V lost 0 bases and J 0 bases, leaving 12 bases between the germline ends. Germline V CDR1 and CDR2: MGHRA, YSYEKL. CDR3 DNA sequence: TGCGCCAGCAGCCAAGATCCTGGGCAGGCCTCCTACGAGCAGTACTTC. Protein: CASSQDPGQASYEQYF.

This clonotype was found many times. The V call is TRBV24-1, the J call TRBJ2-6; 9 nucleotides line up with TRBD1. Germline V gene sequence: CDR1 KGHDR, CDR2 SFDVKD. CDR3 size: 17 residues. V lost 7 bases, J lost 2 bases, and 8 bases stayed unmatched. The CDR3 DNA reads TGTGCCACCAGAACAGGGGGCGCTGGAGCTGGGGCCAACGTCCTGACTTTC. Encoded protein: CATRTGGAGAGANVLTF.

The sample holds many counts of this clonotype. The chain uses TRBV25-1 and TRBJ2-6; D perhaps matches TRBD1 (5 bases). V lost 2 bases to trimming and J lost 4 bases, with 9 bases between them. CDR3 length equals 15 residues. Germline V CDR1 and CDR2: MGHDK, SYGVNS. In DNA form, the CDR3 reads TGTGCCAGCAGTGAAGCAGGGTCCGGGGCCAACGTCCTGACTTTC. Amino acid sequence: CASSEAGSGANVLTF.

Turning to this clonotype: A much larger clone sits a single nucleotide away, making a read error possible. The chain joins TRBV7-3 to TRBJ2-1; 11 bases align to TRBD2. Germline CDR1 is SGHTA and CDR2 is FQGTGA. The CDR3 consists of 15 residues. The DNA of the CDR3 is TGTGCCAGCAGCGCGACTAGCGGGAAATACAATGAGCAGCTCTTC. This translates into CASSATSGKYNEQLF.

This clonotype was observed many times. The chain joins TRBV11-3 to TRBJ2-7; TRBD2 aligns across 14 bases. V lost 5 bases and J lost 0; bases outside the gene matches: 6. Germline loops: CDR1 SGHNT, CDR2 YENEEA. There are 17 residues in the CDR3. This chain's CDR3 is CASSPGLAGASSYEQYF. Written as DNA, the CDR3 is TGTGCCAGCAGCCCGGGACTAGCGGGAGCGAGCTCCTACGAGCAGTACTTC.

This clonotype was recorded at least ten times. The chain links TRBV30 to TRBJ1-3, with D possibly matching TRBD1 (5 bases). The CDR3 covers 13 residues. Trimming took 4 bases from V and 2 from J, leaving 9 bases between them. Germline V CDR1 and CDR2: GTSNPN, SVGIG (reference sequence). CDR3 amino acids: CAWKQTAGNTIYF. CDR3 bases: TGTGCCTGGAAACAGACAGCTGGAAACACCATATATTTT. The variable domain in full, with the rest retrieved from reference TRBV30 and TRBJ1-3, is SQTIHQWPATLVQPVGSPLSLECTVEGTSNPNLYWYRQAAGRGLQLLFYSVGIGQISSEVPQNLSASRPQDRQFILSSKKLLLSDSGFYLCAWKQTAGNTIYFGEGSWLTVV.

This clonotype was seen many times. The chain joins TRBV25-1 to TRBJ1-1; D is perhaps TRBD1 (6 bases). CDR1 MGHDK and CDR2 SYGVNS come from the germline V gene. The CDR3 has 15 residues. The ends were cut back, 2 bases at V and 3 bases at J, with 13 bases in the middle. CDR3 bases: TGTGCCAGCAGTGAAGGACAGCCTTTCGACACTGAAGCTTTCTTT. Amino acids: CASSEGQPFDTEAFF.

This clonotype was found many times. The rearrangement links TRBV4-1 to TRBJ1-4; D is uncertain. Trimming took 4 bases from V and 8 from J, leaving 20 bases between them. The CDR3 is 16 residues long. Germline V gene data show CDR1 as MGHRA and CDR2 as YSYEKL. This chain's CDR3 is CASSRSLGPSREKLFF. DNA for the CDR3: TGCGCCAGCAGCCGATCTCTAGGACCGTCCCGGGAAAAACTGTTTTTT.

This clonotype was recorded many times. The chain combines TRBV5-1 with TRBJ2-5; 10 bases are a match to TRBD2. J lost 4 bases, V lost 7 bases, and 10 bases had no gene match. Germline loops: CDR1 SGHRS, CDR2 YFSETQ. CDR3 size: 15 residues. In nucleotides, the CDR3 is TGCGCCAGCGCTCGAGCGGGAGGGCCGGGAGAGACCCAGTACTTC. Translated: CASARAGGPGETQYF.

The chain joins TRBV7-2 to TRBJ1-3; tentatively, D is TRBD1 (6 bases). The CDR3 covers 15 residues. V lost 5 bases, J lost 3 bases, and 14 bases lay in between. The germline gives CDR1 SGHTA, CDR2 FQGNSA. CDR3 loop: CASSVEQGFGNTIYF. The CDR3 DNA follows: TGTGCCAGCAGCGTTGAACAGGGATTTGGAAACACCATATATTTT.

At least ten counts were recorded for this clonotype. The chain recombines TRBV5-4 with TRBJ2-5; 8 bases align to TRBD2. Trimming cost V 7 bases and J 5 bases; bases outside gene matches: 7. The CDR3 consists of 13 residues. Per the germline V gene, CDR1 is SGHNT and CDR2 is YYREEE (reference sequence). The DNA of the CDR3 is TGTGCCAGCGCCTTAGCGGGGCTGGAGACCCAGTACTTC. It codes for CASALAGLETQYF.

This clonotype appeared a few times. The chain uses TRBV27 and TRBJ1-5; D remains unclear. The CDR3 extends over 12 amino acids. V was pared by 8 bases and J by 7 bases, with 12 bases between. CDR1 is MNHEY, CDR2 SMNVEV, per germline (reference sequence). DNA for the CDR3: TGTGCCAGCCTTGATGTTAGACAGCCCCAGCATTTT. Amino acids: CASLDVRQPQHF.

The V gene is TRBV5-1, the J gene TRBJ2-1; TRBD2 is a possible D gene (6 bases). Trimming took 3 bases from V and 4 from J, leaving 17 bases between them. Germline lookup yields CDR1 SGHRS and CDR2 YFSETQ. The CDR3 runs to 16 residues. The CDR3, as DNA: TGCGCCAGCAGCTCCGTAGCGGCGGGGCCTTACAATGAGCAGTTCTTC. Amino acids: CASSSVAAGPYNEQFF.

In the case of this clonotype: Since a much larger clone is just one base distant, this may be a read error. The final CDR3 position lacks the conserved phenylalanine or tryptophan, pointing to a likely read error. J is TRBJ2-5 and V is TRBV7-2, with D maybe TRBD2 (5 bases). CDR3 length equals 14 residues. With 7 bases removed from V and 1 base from J, the gap between germline ends came to 13 bases. Looked up from germline, CDR1 is SGHTA and CDR2 is FQGNSA. The CDR3 reads CASMTNPLQETQYL. In DNA form, the CDR3 reads TGTGCCAGCATGACTAACCCCCTCCAAGAGACCCAGTACCTC.

The sample holds a few counts of this clonotype. Mismatch with germline at one junction end may stem from a read error. The chain has TRBV6-5 and TRBJ1-5; the D is unclear. This CDR3 is built from 16 residues. Germline V gene data show CDR1 as MNHEY and CDR2 as SVGAGI. CDR3 loop: CASSHSSQPDNQPQHF. In DNA, the CDR3 is TGTGCCAGCAGTCACTCGTCCCAGCCGGACAATCAGCCCCAGCATTTT.

This clonotype was seen many times. The V call is TRBV5-4, the J call TRBJ2-7; 9 bases fit TRBD1. CDR1 is SGHNT, CDR2 YYREEE, per germline (reference sequence). The V gene end was trimmed by 3 bases and the J gene end by 6 bases; junction bases not matched to a gene: 7. CDR3 size: 14 residues. The CDR3 coding sequence is TGTGCCAGCAGCTCCGGGACAGGGAGAGGCGAGCAGTACTTC. It specifies CASSSGTGRGEQYF.

This clonotype was recorded at least ten times. The chain joins TRBV5-6 to TRBJ1-6; D is unresolved. V was pared by 5 bases and J by 0 bases, with 12 bases between. CDR1 and CDR2 from the germline V gene are SGHDT and YYEEEE. The CDR3 loop spans 16 amino acids. Here the CDR3 reads CASSRYSSSYNSPLHF. The CDR3 DNA sequence: TGTGCCAGCAGTCGCTACAGCAGCTCCTATAATTCACCCCTCCACTTT.

The chain couples TRBV30 to TRBJ1-5, with TRBD1 as a possible D gene (6 bases). Germline loops: CDR1 GTSNPN, CDR2 SVGIG (reference sequence). The CDR3 loop spans 13 amino acids. Trimming removed 2 bases at V and 6 bases at J, with 11 bases between. The CDR3 DNA reads as TGTGCCTGGAGTCCCGGGGGCAGTCAGCCCCAGCATTTT. Amino acid sequence: CAWSPGGSQPQHF.

A remark on this clonotype: A much more abundant neighbour one base away suggests this may be a read error. V gene TRBV7-9 combines with J gene TRBJ2-7; possible D gene TRBD2, 5 bases. This CDR3 region has 13 residues. The germline V and J ends were trimmed by 4 bases and 6 bases, with 13 bases remaining between them. Germline lookup yields CDR1 SEHNR and CDR2 FQNEAQ (reference sequence). CDR3 sequence (DNA): TGTGCCAGCAGCTCCAAGTACGGGGTCGAGCAGTACTTC. Its translation is CASSSKYGVEQYF.

The V and J genes are TRBV20-1 and TRBJ2-1; 7 nucleotides line up with TRBD2. The germline V gene has CDR1 DFQATT and CDR2 SNEGSKA (reference sequence). This CDR3 comprises 15 residues. The V segment lost 3 bases and the J segment 7 bases; nucleotides outside the gene matches: 12. The DNA of the CDR3 is TGCAGTGCTAGGGCAGCGGTAGCGGGCAGGAATGAGCAGTTCTTC. This encodes CSARAAVAGRNEQFF.

About this clonotype: Because the CDR3 is missing its conserved closing phenylalanine or tryptophan, this is likely a read error. V is TRBV7-8 and J is TRBJ1-1; D ambiguous. The CDR3 consists of 14 residues. V lost 1 base and J 1 base, leaving 7 bases between the germline ends. Germline CDR1 is SGHVS and CDR2 is FQNEAQ. The CDR3 loop reads CASSLVRQNTEAFL. The DNA for the CDR3 is TGTGCCAGCAGCTTAGTAAGACAGAACACTGAAGCTTTCCTT.

This clonotype was seen more than once but under ten times. The chain recombines TRBV20-1 with TRBJ2-7, with 11 bases aligning to TRBD2. Germline V lookup: CDR1 DFQATT, CDR2 SNEGSKA (reference sequence). The CDR3 consists of 14 residues. Trimming at V came to 3 bases and at J to 6 bases, leaving 7 bases not matched to a gene. The CDR3 is CSARKGLAASEQYF. The CDR3 region has the DNA TGCAGTGCTAGGAAGGGACTAGCGGCATCCGAGCAGTACTTC.

This clonotype was picked up many times. V is TRBV20-1 and J is TRBJ2-5; maybe TRBD1 (6 bases). V lost 1 base to trimming and J lost 1 base, with 13 bases between them. The germline CDR1 and CDR2 sequences are DFQATT and SNEGSKA (reference sequence). The CDR3 runs to 15 residues. The DNA for the CDR3 is TGCAGTGCTAGAGCCTCCGGACAGATCCAAGAGACCCAGTACTTC. This gives the protein CSARASGQIQETQYF.

Notes on this clonotype: A much larger clone lies one base from this, so it may be a read error. The chain employs TRBV20-1 and TRBJ2-4; D might be TRBD2 (6 bases). The V gene lost 6 bases and the J gene lost 12 bases, with 21 bases spanning the gap. The CDR3 loop spans 13 amino acids. CDR1 DFQATT and CDR2 SNEGSKA come from the germline V gene (reference sequence). CDR3 protein: CSAKLAERATQYF. CDR3 nucleotide sequence: TGCAGTGCAAAACTAGCCGAGAGAGCCACTCAGTACTTC.

A few counts support this clonotype. This rearrangement joins TRBV27 to TRBJ2-7; D might be TRBD2 (6 bases). Germline V lookup: CDR1 MNHEY, CDR2 SMNVEV (reference sequence). This CDR3 has 15 amino acids. Trimming took 1 base from V and 1 from J, leaving 11 bases between them. CDR3 sequence reads: CASSLYRDSSYEQYF. The CDR3 region has the DNA TGTGCCAGCAGTTTATACCGGGACTCATCCTACGAGCAGTACTTC.